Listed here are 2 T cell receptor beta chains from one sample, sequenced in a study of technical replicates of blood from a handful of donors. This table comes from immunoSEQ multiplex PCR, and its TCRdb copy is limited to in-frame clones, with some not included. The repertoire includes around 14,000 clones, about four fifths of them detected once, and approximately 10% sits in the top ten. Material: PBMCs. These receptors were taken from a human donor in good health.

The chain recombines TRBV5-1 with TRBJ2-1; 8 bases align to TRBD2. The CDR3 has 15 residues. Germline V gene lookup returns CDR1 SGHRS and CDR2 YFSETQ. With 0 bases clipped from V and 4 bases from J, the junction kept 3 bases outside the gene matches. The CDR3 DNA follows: TGCGCCAGCAGCTTGGGGGGACTAGATTACAATGAGCAGTTCTTC. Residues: CASSLGGLDYNEQFF.

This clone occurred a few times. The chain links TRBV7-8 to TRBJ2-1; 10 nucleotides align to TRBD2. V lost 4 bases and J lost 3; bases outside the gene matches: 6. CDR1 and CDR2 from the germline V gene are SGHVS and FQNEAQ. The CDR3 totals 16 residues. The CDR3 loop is CASSYLAGVIYNEQFF. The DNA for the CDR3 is TGTGCCAGCAGCTACCTAGCGGGAGTCATCTACAATGAGCAGTTCTTC.